This TCR beta chain was identified during a study of early T cells in non-severe SARS-CoV-2 infection. This clonotype was seen many times. Tagging with unique molecular identifiers was applied to individual cDNA molecules. TCRdb re-called the 5' RACE reads with MiXCR, one entry per CDR3 protein. The sample holds tens of thousands of distinct CDR3 sequences, about a sixth seen once. Germline V gene sequence: CDR1 SGHRS, CDR2 YFSETQ. CDR3 size: 16 residues. The V gene end was trimmed by 1 base and the J gene end by 7 bases; junction bases not matched to a gene: 8. This sequence originates from an adult who was a healthcare worker with PCR-confirmed SARS-CoV-2 infection or an uninfected control (not recorded which). This chain joins TRBV5-1 and TRBJ2-1; 10 bases map to TRBD1. Sequencing input: whole blood. The DNA of the CDR3 is TGCGCCAGCAGCTTGCTCCGGACAGGGGGAAAGAATGAGCAGTTCTTC. Its protein is CASSLLRTGGKNEQFF. Full variable domain (remainder filled in from reference TRBV5-1 and TRBJ2-1): KAGVTQTPRYLIKTRGQQVTLSCSPISGHRSVSWYQQTPGQGLQFLFEYFSETQRNKGNFPGRFSGRQFSNSRSEMNVSTLELGDSALYLCASSLLRTGGKNEQFFGPGTRLTVL.